The TCR beta chain under discussion was sequenced for a study of early T cells in non-severe SARS-CoV-2 infection. CDR3 size: 13 residues. Deletions cut 5 bases from V and 6 bases from J, with 13 bases between. Unique molecular identifiers tagged individual cDNA molecules. Via MiXCR, TCRdb re-called the 5' RACE reads, giving one row per CDR3 protein. This repertoire shows about 56,000 distinct CDR3 sequences, more than 9% found once; its top ten account for 6.5%. This clonotype was observed a few times. Sequencing used whole blood. This clonotype was obtained from an adult who was a healthcare worker with PCR-confirmed SARS-CoV-2 infection or an uninfected control (not recorded which). The rearrangement joins TRBV12-3 or TRBV12-4 to TRBJ1-2; D perhaps matches TRBD1 (5 bases). CDR3 in DNA: TGTGCCAGCAGTCCTCACGGGGGAGATGGCTACACCTTC. Protein sequence: CASSPHGGDGYTF.